This T cell receptor beta chain appears in the sequencing data of a study of shared clonotypes between healthy human individuals. Study results and limitations: Clonotype sharing across donors was expected to vary with sequencing depth.

In replicate PCRs of sorted subsets, roughly 210 ng DNA, some 28,000 T cell genomes, was used. In the authors' workflow: ImmunoSEQ only sent back junction sequences with no quality scores, so filtering was done differently. Sequencing was performed with immunoSEQ multiplex PCR; in TCRdb, only in-frame clones are kept and a portion is missing. Clonal size and the V and J genes are those of that table, whereas D and trimming came from the DNA. The sample shows 2.3 million or so clones, approximately 95% of them seen only once. The CDR3 is 16 residues long. Germline CDR1 reads SGHRS; CDR2 reads YFSETQ. Germline trimming cut 0 bases from V and 5 bases from J; bases unmatched to any gene: 8. Worth noting for this clone: Its target is unknown.

The TCR comes from a young man in good health. Some clones in this sample may be carry-over from other donors' samples. The sample comprised naive CD4+ T cells from PBMCs. Subset defined: CD45RA+ positively selected. The gene calls are TRBV5-1 and TRBJ2-7; TRBD2 matches at 10 bases. CDR3 DNA sequence: TGCGCCAGCAGCTTGGCGAGGGCTAGCGGGAGTCACGAGCAGTACTTC. It encodes CASSLARASGSHEQYF.